This entry describes one T cell receptor beta chain. The V gene lost 0 bases and the J gene lost 4 bases, with 7 bases spanning the gap. Germline loops: CDR1 WSHSY, CDR2 SAAADI. The CDR3 spans 14 residues. The record originates from a study of blood T cell repertoires in COVID-19. Original methodology: How many nucleated cells were present was estimated from reference gene primer amplification. Profiled with immunoSEQ multiplex PCR; TCRdb holds only in-frame clones, not every one. V and J calls and clone size come straight from that table; D and trimming were deduced from the DNA. The top ten hold approximately 4% of the sample, which has approximately 270,000 clones, around 90% seen once.

The sequencing sample was made of PBMCs or T cells enriched from blood (not recorded which). The V gene is TRBV10-2, the J gene TRBJ1-5, with D uncertain. The receptor comes from a woman in her thirties with acute COVID-19. The CDR3 spells CASSESEINQPQHF. The CDR3, as DNA: TGCGCCAGCAGTGAGTCTGAGATTAATCAGCCCCAGCATTTT.